The 23 T cell receptor beta chains below come from one sample, sequenced in a study of CD8 T cells in Susac syndrome. With random hexamers, reverse transcription was performed on roughly 0.45 to 1 ug of RNA. One entry per CDR3 protein results from TCRdb running MiXCR on the immunoSEQ multiplex PCR reads. The data show roughly 100,000 distinct CDR3 sequences, 94% seen once. The sequencing sample was made of CD8+ T cells from PBMCs. Receptors originate from a human donor with Susac syndrome.

The rearrangement joins TRBV6-2 or TRBV6-3 to TRBJ1-5; no firm D call. The CDR3 has 13 residues. Germline lookup yields CDR1 MNHEY and CDR2 SVGEGT. Trimming stripped 8 bases from V and 6 bases from J, with 14 bases between. The DNA for the CDR3 is TGTGCCAGCTGGGAGGGAGGTGGTCAGCCCCAGCATTTT. It is translated as CASWEGGGQPQHF.

The genes are TRBV29-1 and TRBJ2-3; D call uncertain. V was clipped by 3 bases and J by 0 bases, with 7 bases between them. CDR1 and CDR2 from the germline V gene are SQVTM and ANQGSEA. The CDR3 is 13 amino acids. DNA of the CDR3: TGCAGCGTTGAGGGCAGCAGCACAGATACGCAGTATTTT. Amino acids: CSVEGSSTDTQYF.

This clonotype has just one count. The chain joins TRBV12-3 or TRBV12-4 to TRBJ2-7; 11 nucleotides agree with TRBD2. Trimming at V came to 5 bases and at J to 3 bases, leaving 3 bases not matched to a gene. The CDR3 has 14 amino acids. DNA of the CDR3: TGTGCCAGCAGTCCTAGCGGGGGGTTCTACGAGCAGTACTTC. It encodes CASSPSGGFYEQYF.

The table lists this clonotype with a count of one. V usage is TRBV29-1 and J usage is TRBJ2-7, with no clear D. V lost 7 bases, J lost 3 bases, and 10 bases lay in between. The CDR3 has 11 amino acids. Looked up from germline, CDR1 is SQVTM and CDR2 is ANQGSEA. The CDR3 here is CSGNVGYEQYF. The CDR3, as DNA: TGCAGCGGCAACGTGGGCTACGAGCAGTACTTC.

J is TRBJ1-6 and V is TRBV9; D is ambiguous. V was shortened by 3 bases and J by 6 bases, with 13 bases between the two germline ends. Germline CDR1 and CDR2: SGDLS and YYNGEE. The CDR3 is made up of 15 amino acids. The CDR3 DNA is TGTGCCAGCAGCGATACGACTCATTCTAATTCACCCCTCCACTTT. This codes for CASSDTTHSNSPLHF.

This chain connects TRBV20-1 to TRBJ2-5; D might be TRBD2 (5 bases). Germline V CDR1 and CDR2: DFQATT, SNEGSKA (reference sequence). The CDR3 is made up of 16 amino acids. Between the trimmed V and J ends, which lost 2 bases and 4 bases, there was a span of 20 bases. CDR3 sequence: CSARPTLALRAETQYF. The DNA for the CDR3 is TGCAGTGCTAGACCTACCCTAGCTCTGCGCGCAGAGACCCAGTACTTC.

CDR3 sequence: CATRRQGAAHGSGANVLTF. The DNA for the CDR3 is TGTGCCACCAGGAGACAGGGGGCGGCCCATGGCTCTGGGGCCAACGTCCTGACTTTC. The chain joins TRBV15 to TRBJ2-6, with 10 bases lining up with TRBD1. The CDR3 covers 19 residues. Germline CDR1 LNHNV, CDR2 YYDKDF (reference sequence). J was trimmed by 0 bases and V by 6 bases; bases with no gene match: 11.

The chain employs TRBV29-1 and TRBJ2-7, with a possible D match to TRBD1 (5 bases). Germline-derived CDR1 and CDR2 are SQVTM and ANQGSEA. V lost 0 bases, J lost 2 bases, and 14 bases lay in between. This CDR3 region has 15 residues. The chain's CDR3 is CSVEDRQGKPYEQYF. For the CDR3, the DNA is TGCAGCGTTGAAGATCGGCAGGGAAAACCCTACGAGCAGTACTTC.

V is TRBV7-9 and J is TRBJ2-5; 9 bases fit TRBD1. V shed 5 bases and J 2 bases; nucleotides not matched to a gene: 6. CDR3 length: 15 amino acids. Germline values: CDR1 SEHNR, CDR2 FQNEAQ (reference sequence). The CDR3 DNA sequence: TGTGCCAGCAGCCTGTACAGGGGGCCTCAAGAGACCCAGTACTTC. The encoded protein is CASSLYRGPQETQYF.

This chain links TRBV5-1 with TRBJ1-5; D remains ambiguous. V lost 4 bases and J 2 bases, leaving 13 bases between the germline ends. Germline V CDR1 and CDR2: SGHRS, YFSETQ. The CDR3 consists of 15 residues. The CDR3 here is CASSPGVGGNQPQHF. In DNA, the CDR3 is TGCGCCAGCAGCCCCGGGGTGGGCGGCAATCAGCCCCAGCATTTT.

The chain employs TRBV4-3 and TRBJ2-1, with 9 bases aligning to TRBD2. The CDR3 spans 16 residues. V shed 1 base, J shed 8 bases, and the junction held 9 bases outside the gene matches. Germline CDR1 and CDR2: LGHNA and YSLEER. CDR3 DNA sequence: TGCGCCAGCAGCCAAGCTTCAAGGCTAGCGGGGTATGAGCAGTTCTTC. Translating it yields CASSQASRLAGYEQFF.

The chain carries TRBV19 and TRBJ1-2; no definite D call. The CDR3 extends over 13 amino acids. V lost 8 bases, J lost 4 bases, and 14 bases lay in between. Germline V gene sequence: CDR1 LNHDA, CDR2 SQIVND (reference sequence). For the CDR3, the DNA is TGTGCCAGTGGCCTCGCCGCTGGCTATGGCTACACCTTC. Amino acids: CASGLAAGYGYTF.

The chain recombines TRBV11-3 with TRBJ2-3, with TRBD2 matching 11 bases. This CDR3 has 15 residues. CDR1 and CDR2 from the germline V gene are SGHNT and YENEEA. V trimming: 5 bases; J trimming: 7 bases; junction bases outside the gene matches: 8. CDR3 DNA: TGTGCCAGCAGCGACCGGACTAGCGGGCGACATACGCAGTATTTT. Translation gives CASSDRTSGRHTQYF.

The rearrangement uses TRBV9 and TRBJ1-4, with D possibly being TRBD1 (5 bases). V was shortened by 0 bases and J by 3 bases, with 9 bases between the two germline ends. CDR1 is SGDLS and CDR2 is YYNGEE in the germline V gene. The CDR3 spans 15 residues. The CDR3 coding sequence is TGTGCCAGCAGCGTAGGTCAGGGATCTAATGAAAAACTGTTTTTT. As protein: CASSVGQGSNEKLFF.

The J gene is TRBJ2-7, the V gene TRBV29-1; 10 bases match TRBD1. V was clipped by 6 bases and J by 0 bases; unmatched bases: 11. Germline V gives CDR1 SQVTM, CDR2 ANQGSEA. CDR3 length equals 16 residues. The CDR3 region is CSVVAAGTGASYEQYF. Written as DNA, the CDR3 is TGCAGCGTGGTAGCGGCCGGGACAGGGGCCTCCTACGAGCAGTACTTC.

The chain is built from TRBV20-1 and TRBJ2-7; unclear D gene. Looked up from germline, CDR1 is DFQATT and CDR2 is SNEGSKA (reference sequence). V lost 5 bases to trimming and J lost 3 bases, with 17 bases between them. The CDR3 totals 14 residues. CDR3 sequence (DNA): TGCAGTGCTCCACCCTACGACGGAAGCTACGAGCAGTACTTC. This sequence encodes CSAPPYDGSYEQYF.

The V and J genes are TRBV3-1 and TRBJ2-3; TRBD2 is a possible D gene (6 bases). The ends were cut back, 1 base at V and 1 base at J, with 12 bases in the middle. This CDR3 is 16 amino acids long. Germline CDR1 is LGHDT and CDR2 is YNNKEL (reference sequence). The CDR3, as DNA: TGTGCCAGCAGCCAAGGGGCGACGGGAGGCACAGATACGCAGTATTTT. This gives the protein CASSQGATGGTDTQYF.

The chain has TRBV19 and TRBJ2-1; D ambiguous. V shed 4 bases and J shed 5 bases, with 15 bases lying between them. The germline V gene has CDR1 LNHDA and CDR2 SQIVND (reference sequence). The CDR3 runs to 15 residues. CDR3 in amino acids: CASSKTSGPHNEQFF. DNA for the CDR3: TGTGCCAGTAGTAAAACCAGTGGGCCTCACAATGAGCAGTTCTTC.

The chain employs TRBV2 and TRBJ2-3; no definite D call. This CDR3 has 15 residues. The germline V gene encodes CDR1 SNHLY and CDR2 FYNNEI. The V end lost 7 bases, the J end lost 3 bases, and 17 bases lay between the germline ends. The CDR3 region has the DNA TGTGCCAGCACCGAAAGGAGACGCTCTACAGATACGCAGTATTTT. Its translation: CASTERRRSTDTQYF.

The chain uses TRBV4-1 and TRBJ2-5, with D maybe TRBD1 (6 bases). From germline, CDR1 is MGHRA and CDR2 YSYEKL. Trimming pared 3 bases from V and 3 bases from J, leaving 17 bases between. The CDR3 totals 16 residues. The CDR3 bases are TGCGCCAGCAGCCACCTCCCCGTGGGGGCGGAAGAGACCCAGTACTTC. Protein: CASSHLPVGAEETQYF.

The V gene is TRBV24-1, the J gene TRBJ1-1; 11 bases map to TRBD1. Germline trimming cut 12 bases from V and 5 bases from J; bases unmatched to any gene: 13. The CDR3 is made up of 15 amino acids. Germline V gives CDR1 KGHDR, CDR2 SFDVKD. The CDR3 sequence is CAVDRDRGAKTEAFF. The CDR3 DNA is TGTGCCGTAGACCGGGACAGGGGGGCGAAGACTGAAGCTTTCTTT.

This chain connects TRBV7-2 to TRBJ2-1; 10 bases agree with TRBD2. The CDR3 has 16 amino acids. J gave up 7 bases and V 1 base, and 7 bases lay outside the gene matches. Looked up from germline, CDR1 is SGHTA and CDR2 is FQGNSA. The CDR3 sequence is CASSLVGSGGSNEQFF. CDR3 bases: TGTGCCAGCAGCTTAGTAGGTAGCGGGGGGAGTAATGAGCAGTTCTTC.

V and J are TRBV5-4 and TRBJ1-2, with D possibly being TRBD1 (6 bases). Trimming took off 4 bases at V and 5 bases at J, with 18 bases between the two ends. Germline CDR1 SGHNT, CDR2 YYREEE (reference sequence). CDR3 size: 15 residues. DNA of the CDR3: TGTGCCAGCAGCCTATCAGGGGCTCCCTCGTATGGCTACACCTTC. Its protein product is CASSLSGAPSYGYTF. Using reference TRBV5-4 and TRBJ1-2 for the parts outside the CDR3, the full variable domain is ETGVTQSPTHLIKTRGQQVTLRCSSQSGHNTVSWYQQALGQGPQFIFQYYREEENGRGNFPPRFSGLQFPNYSSELNVNALELDDSALYLCASSLSGAPSYGYTFGSGTRLTVV.